These T cell receptor beta chains were read from a single sample in a study of T cell responses to AZD1222 COVID-19 vaccine. This table comes from immunoSEQ multiplex PCR, and its TCRdb copy is limited to in-frame clones, with some not included. The sample lists some 150,000 clones; 90% were seen once. The material was peripheral blood, obtained 28 days after the second AZD1222 dose. These receptors originate from an adult who received the AZD1222 COVID-19 vaccine. The CDR3 runs from the conserved cysteine through the conserved F or W. Each record gives: D gene, V gene, clone size, J gene, CDR3 protein, CDR3 DNA. The D gene is left open where the match is weak. Some rows have no size entry. The others give once, few or many, or a class for an expanded clone.

D gene: .; V gene: TRBV6-1; clone size: once; J gene: TRBJ1-5; CDR3 protein: CASSEGRGNQPQHF; CDR3 DNA: TGTGCCAGCAGTGAAGGGCGGGGCAATCAGCCCCAGCATTTT
D gene: .; V gene: TRBV5-1; clone size: .; J gene: TRBJ1-2; CDR3 protein: CASSFSQGYYGYTF; CDR3 DNA: TGCGCCAGCAGTTTCTCACAGGGATACTATGGCTACACCTTC
D gene: TRBD2; V gene: TRBV18; clone size: few; J gene: TRBJ2-3; CDR3 protein: CASSRTSGTDTQYF; CDR3 DNA: TGTGCCAGCTCACGGACTAGCGGCACAGATACGCAGTATTTT
D gene: TRBD2; V gene: TRBV4-2; clone size: .; J gene: TRBJ2-3; CDR3 protein: CASSQRLADDTQYF; CDR3 DNA: TGTGCCAGCAGCCAGAGACTAGCAGACGATACGCAGTATTTT
D gene: TRBD2; V gene: TRBV6-1; clone size: .; J gene: TRBJ2-7; CDR3 protein: CASSDPGGNYEQYF; CDR3 DNA: TGTGCCAGCAGTGACCCGGGGGGGAACTACGAGCAGTACTTC
D gene: TRBD1; V gene: TRBV30; clone size: .; J gene: TRBJ2-1; CDR3 protein: CAWSPTGGLEQFF; CDR3 DNA: TGTGCCTGGAGTCCGACAGGGGGCCTTGAGCAGTTCTTC
D gene: .; V gene: TRBV6-6; clone size: .; J gene: TRBJ1-2; CDR3 protein: CASSYLKGGYTF; CDR3 DNA: TGTGCCAGCAGTTATCTAAAAGGTGGCTACACCTTC
D gene: .; V gene: TRBV18; clone size: .; J gene: TRBJ1-1; CDR3 protein: CASSPPPGNAEAFF; CDR3 DNA: TGTGCCAGCTCACCACCTCCGGGGAACGCTGAAGCTTTCTTT
D gene: TRBD1; V gene: TRBV2; clone size: .; J gene: TRBJ1-5; CDR3 protein: CASSQGASNQPQHF; CDR3 DNA: TGTGCCAGCAGTCAGGGGGCCAGCAATCAGCCCCAGCATTTT
D gene: .; V gene: TRBV6-5; clone size: once; J gene: TRBJ1-2; CDR3 protein: CASSRDVRYGYTF; CDR3 DNA: TGTGCCAGCAGTCGAGACGTTAGATATGGCTACACCTTC
D gene: .; V gene: TRBV5-1; clone size: .; J gene: TRBJ1-1; CDR3 protein: CASSLSQPRGTEAFF; CDR3 DNA: TGCGCCAGCAGCTTGAGTCAGCCCCGAGGTACTGAAGCTTTCTTT
D gene: TRBD2; V gene: TRBV18; clone size: once; J gene: TRBJ2-2; CDR3 protein: CASSPLDGRAPGELFF; CDR3 DNA: TGTGCCAGCTCACCTCTTGACGGGAGGGCTCCCGGGGAGCTGTTTTTT
D gene: .; V gene: TRBV6-5; clone size: .; J gene: TRBJ1-5; CDR3 protein: CASSYRFGGNQPQHF; CDR3 DNA: TGTGCCAGCAGTTACAGATTTGGTGGCAATCAGCCCCAGCATTTT
D gene: .; V gene: TRBV29-1; clone size: .; J gene: TRBJ1-1; CDR3 protein: CSVTNQNTEAFF; CDR3 DNA: TGCAGCGTCACGAACCAGAACACTGAAGCTTTCTTT
D gene: TRBD2; V gene: TRBV3-1/TRBV3-2; clone size: .; J gene: TRBJ2-3; CDR3 protein: CASSQLAASTDTQYF; CDR3 DNA: TGTGCCAGCAGCCAACTAGCGGCCAGCACAGATACGCAGTATTTT
D gene: TRBD1; V gene: TRBV19; clone size: .; J gene: TRBJ2-5; CDR3 protein: CASSISDRVETQYF; CDR3 DNA: TGTGCCAGTAGTATTTCCGACAGGGTAGAGACCCAGTACTTC
D gene: TRBD1; V gene: TRBV27; clone size: .; J gene: TRBJ1-3; CDR3 protein: CASSPGTAGNTIYF; CDR3 DNA: TGTGCCAGCAGTCCCGGGACAGCAGGAAACACCATATATTTT
D gene: .; V gene: TRBV30; clone size: .; J gene: TRBJ2-6; CDR3 protein: CAWSALDAGANVLTF; CDR3 DNA: TGTGCCTGGAGTGCCCTAGACGCCGGGGCCAACGTCCTGACTTTC
D gene: TRBD1; V gene: TRBV4-1; clone size: .; J gene: TRBJ2-7; CDR3 protein: CASSQGGGTGTYEQYF; CDR3 DNA: TGCGCCAGCAGCCAAGGAGGGGGGACAGGGACCTACGAGCAGTACTTC
D gene: .; V gene: TRBV18; clone size: .; J gene: TRBJ1-4; CDR3 protein: CASSPPPQEKLFF; CDR3 DNA: TGTGCCAGCTCACCGCCCCCCCAGGAAAAACTGTTTTTT
D gene: .; V gene: TRBV7-8; clone size: .; J gene: TRBJ1-4; CDR3 protein: CASSKRTASNNEKLFF; CDR3 DNA: TGTGCCAGCAGCAAGCGGACGGCGAGTAATAATGAAAAACTGTTTTTT
D gene: TRBD1; V gene: TRBV6-5; clone size: .; J gene: TRBJ2-7; CDR3 protein: CATRTGASYEQYF; CDR3 DNA: TGTGCCACCAGGACAGGCGCCTCCTACGAGCAGTACTTC
D gene: .; V gene: TRBV21-1; clone size: .; J gene: TRBJ2-5; CDR3 protein: CASSKHPPVGGTPQETQYF; CDR3 DNA: TGTGCCAGCAGCAAACATCCCCCAGTGGGGGGTACCCCTCAAGAGACCCAGTACTTC
D gene: .; V gene: TRBV9; clone size: .; J gene: TRBJ2-1; CDR3 protein: CASSAGGDLSYNEQFF; CDR3 DNA: TGTGCCAGCAGCGCCGGTGGTGACCTATCCTACAATGAGCAGTTCTTC
D gene: .; V gene: TRBV14; clone size: .; J gene: TRBJ1-4; CDR3 protein: CASSQVFGETNEKLFF; CDR3 DNA: TGTGCCAGCAGCCAAGTTTTCGGTGAAACTAATGAAAAACTGTTTTTT
D gene: TRBD2; V gene: TRBV5-6; clone size: .; J gene: TRBJ2-1; CDR3 protein: CASSSTSGSSYNEQFF; CDR3 DNA: TGTGCCAGCAGCTCCACTAGCGGAAGCTCCTACAATGAGCAGTTCTTC
D gene: .; V gene: TRBV27; clone size: .; J gene: TRBJ2-7; CDR3 protein: CASSSKTGTYEQYF; CDR3 DNA: TGTGCCAGCAGTTCTAAGACGGGGACCTACGAGCAGTACTTC
D gene: TRBD1; V gene: TRBV11-3; clone size: .; J gene: TRBJ1-1; CDR3 protein: CASSRGPTEAFF; CDR3 DNA: TGTGCCAGCTCCAGGGGGCCGACTGAAGCTTTCTTT
D gene: .; V gene: TRBV2; clone size: .; J gene: TRBJ2-1; CDR3 protein: CASRSHRDSVYNEQFF; CDR3 DNA: TGTGCCAGCAGGTCTCACCGGGACTCCGTCTACAATGAGCAGTTCTTC
D gene: .; V gene: TRBV18; clone size: .; J gene: TRBJ1-1; CDR3 protein: CASSPSAGNTEAFF; CDR3 DNA: TGTGCCAGCTCGCCGTCGGCAGGGAACACTGAAGCTTTCTTT
D gene: TRBD2; V gene: TRBV3-1/TRBV3-2; clone size: .; J gene: TRBJ2-7; CDR3 protein: CASSHGTSGTYEQYF; CDR3 DNA: TGTGCCAGCAGCCACGGGACTAGCGGAACCTACGAGCAGTACTTC
D gene: .; V gene: TRBV14; clone size: .; J gene: TRBJ2-3; CDR3 protein: CASSQGTSLTDTQYF; CDR3 DNA: TGTGCCAGCAGCCAAGGAACTAGTCTCACAGATACGCAGTATTTT
D gene: TRBD2; V gene: TRBV7-8; clone size: .; J gene: TRBJ2-3; CDR3 protein: CASSGAGSSTDTQYF; CDR3 DNA: TGTGCCAGCAGCGGAGCGGGGTCTAGCACAGATACGCAGTATTTT
D gene: .; V gene: TRBV18; clone size: few; J gene: TRBJ1-1; CDR3 protein: CASSPPNTEAFF; CDR3 DNA: TGTGCCAGCTCACCACCGAACACTGAAGCTTTCTTT
D gene: .; V gene: TRBV4-1; clone size: few; J gene: TRBJ1-1; CDR3 protein: CATVWGTEAFF; CDR3 DNA: TGCGCCACCGTTTGGGGCACTGAAGCTTTCTTT
D gene: .; V gene: TRBV6-1; clone size: .; J gene: TRBJ2-7; CDR3 protein: CASSDYGTPPYEQYF; CDR3 DNA: TGTGCCAGCAGTGATTACGGGACGCCCCCCTACGAGCAGTACTTC
D gene: TRBD1; V gene: TRBV6-4; clone size: .; J gene: TRBJ1-2; CDR3 protein: CASSDSTGFYGYTF; CDR3 DNA: TGTGCCAGCAGTGACTCGACAGGGTTCTATGGCTACACCTTC
D gene: .; V gene: TRBV15; clone size: .; J gene: TRBJ2-7; CDR3 protein: CATSRDLGMYEQYF; CDR3 DNA: TGTGCCACCAGCAGAGATCTCGGAATGTACGAGCAGTACTTC
D gene: .; V gene: TRBV24-1; clone size: .; J gene: TRBJ2-5; CDR3 protein: CATSDGQETQYF; CDR3 DNA: TGTGCCACCAGTGACGGGCAAGAGACCCAGTACTTC
D gene: TRBD1; V gene: TRBV15; clone size: .; J gene: TRBJ2-7; CDR3 protein: CATSRSRDRDYEQYF; CDR3 DNA: TGTGCCACCAGCAGGTCCCGGGACAGGGACTACGAGCAGTACTTC
D gene: .; V gene: TRBV5-6; clone size: .; J gene: TRBJ2-2; CDR3 protein: CASSPVRLGELFF; CDR3 DNA: TGTGCCAGCAGCCCGGTTAGGCTGGGGGAGCTGTTTTTT
D gene: .; V gene: TRBV5-1; clone size: .; J gene: TRBJ2-7; CDR3 protein: CASSLDAGYYEQYF; CDR3 DNA: TGCGCCAGCAGCTTGGACGCCGGATACTACGAGCAGTACTTC
D gene: TRBD2; V gene: TRBV29-1; clone size: .; J gene: TRBJ2-3; CDR3 protein: CSHLPLYRGLAEGSRTDTQYF; CDR3 DNA: TGCAGCCATCTCCCGCTGTACCGCGGACTAGCGGAGGGGAGTAGGACAGATACGCAGTATTTT
D gene: .; V gene: TRBV11-3; clone size: .; J gene: TRBJ2-2; CDR3 protein: CASSPSSVTGGELFF; CDR3 DNA: TGTGCCAGCAGCCCGTCTAGCGTCACGGGCGGGGAGCTGTTTTTT
D gene: .; V gene: TRBV18; clone size: once; J gene: TRBJ2-5; CDR3 protein: CASSGSQETQYF; CDR3 DNA: TGTGCCAGCTCCGGATCCCAAGAGACCCAGTACTTC